This entry concerns a single T cell receptor (beta chain). No antigen is known for it. The data are from a study of cytomegalovirus exposure and HLA in healthy donors. Study observations and caveats: The likely origin of a cluster of highly shared sequence variants was a sequencing artifact. The authors enumerated around 150 TCR beta chains as linked to cytomegalovirus. The only immune exposure information that was available was CMV serostatus.

The germline V gene has CDR1 SGHTA and CDR2 FQGNSA. Trimming removed 5 bases from V and 0 bases from J, with 7 bases in between. The CDR3 has 13 residues. A multiplex PCR was run with 60 Vbeta primers and 13 Jbeta primers. TCRdb's copy holds only in-frame clones and misses some; the assay was immunoSEQ multiplex PCR. Seen here are around 150,000 clones, 64% observed once, and the top ten hold 2.5% to 3.5%. The sample comprised PBMCs. The TCR sequence derives from a woman aged 25 to 39 in good health and CMV-seropositive. The rearrangement links TRBV7-2 to TRBJ1-2; D remains ambiguous. The CDR3 nucleotides are TGTGCCAGCAGCCCCGACTCTAACTATGGCTACACCTTC. Translating it yields CASSPDSNYGYTF.